What follows are 13 T cell receptor beta chains derived from one specimen sequenced in a study of identical twins. TCRdb fed the 5' RACE reads into MiXCR, producing one record per CDR3 protein. The repertoire has 450,000 or so distinct CDR3 sequences, roughly 20% of them found once; the top ten carry roughly 12%. Material: naive T cells sorted from blood. The receptors stem from a man aged 45-65 years in good health.

The chain is built from TRBV28 and TRBJ2-7; 7 positions match TRBD1. CDR3 length equals 14 residues. Trimming took 6 bases from V and 2 from J; bases not matched to a gene: 7. The germline V gene has CDR1 MDHEN and CDR2 SYDVKM. CDR3 loop: CASRATGQAYEQYF. The CDR3, as DNA: TGTGCCAGCAGAGCGACAGGACAGGCCTACGAGCAGTACTTC. The full variable domain, rest sourced from reference TRBV28 and TRBJ2-7, is DVKVTQSSRYLVKRTGEKVFLECVQDMDHENMFWYRQDPGLGLRLIYFSYDVKMKEKGDIPEGYSVSREKKERFSLILESASTNQTSMYLCASRATGQAYEQYFGPGTRLTVT.

This clonotype showed up just a few times. This chain uses TRBV12-3 or TRBV12-4 with TRBJ1-6; D is possibly TRBD1 (5 bases). The CDR3 covers 13 residues. Between the trimmed V and J ends, which lost 7 bases and 6 bases, there was a span of 10 bases. Here the CDR3 reads CASNRDGNSPLHF. CDR3 nucleotide sequence: TGTGCCAGCAACCGGGACGGTAATTCACCCCTCCACTTT.

This clonotype was seen a handful of times. The CDR3 loop reads CASSPGLAGLNEQFF. DNA of the CDR3: TGTGCCAGCTCACCGGGACTAGCGGGGTTGAATGAGCAGTTCTTC. The chain employs TRBV18 and TRBJ2-1; 13 nucleotides agree with TRBD2. Losses at the gene ends were 3 bases for V and 7 bases for J; bases not matched to a gene: 3. The length of the CDR3 is 15 residues. Germline V gene lookup returns CDR1 KGHSH and CDR2 LQKENI.

This chain connects TRBV2 to TRBJ2-2; 7 nucleotides agree with TRBD1. The V gene end was trimmed by 9 bases and the J gene end by 5 bases; junction bases not matched to a gene: 9. CDR1 is SNHLY, CDR2 FYNNEI, per germline. This CDR3 has 14 residues. CDR3 sequence (DNA): TGTGCCAGTCGACAGGGATCGGGGACCGGGGAGCTGTTTTTT. Translation gives CASRQGSGTGELFF.

The table lists this clonotype with a few counts. This rearrangement joins TRBV7-2 to TRBJ1-5; TRBD1 matches 8 bases. The ends lost 5 bases at V and 5 bases at J; junction bases unmatched: 5. The CDR3 loop spans 14 amino acids. Looked up from germline, CDR1 is SGHTA and CDR2 is FQGNSA. In DNA, the CDR3 is TGTGCCAGCAGCACCGGGACAGGCCATCAGCCCCAGCATTTT. It codes for CASSTGTGHQPQHF.

This clonotype was observed many times. The chain is built from TRBV12-3 or TRBV12-4 and TRBJ2-3, with 12 bases fitting TRBD2. This CDR3 is 15 amino acids long. Losses at the gene ends were 6 bases for V and 3 bases for J; bases not matched to a gene: 4. In DNA, the CDR3 is TGTGCCAGCAGCCCCACTAGCGGGGGGACAGATACGCAGTATTTT. Its translation: CASSPTSGGTDTQYF.

This clonotype was detected only a few times. The chain uses TRBV20-1 and TRBJ2-3; either TRBD1 or TRBD2 may fit D (6 bases each). The V gene's germline CDR1 is DFQATT and CDR2 SNEGSKA (reference sequence). The CDR3 is made up of 16 amino acids. The ends were cut back, 0 bases at V and 1 base at J, with 14 bases in the middle. Here the CDR3 reads CSARDDWGAGTDTQYF. The CDR3 DNA is TGCAGTGCTAGAGATGATTGGGGGGCTGGCACAGATACGCAGTATTTT.

This chain uses TRBV7-6 with TRBJ2-5; no firm D call. Germline V gene lookup returns CDR1 SGHVS and CDR2 FNYEAQ. This CDR3 is 14 amino acids long. V lost 3 bases to trimming and J lost 5 bases, with 13 bases between them. This CDR3 reads CASSFPGIGETQYF. Written as DNA, the CDR3 is TGTGCCAGCAGCTTTCCTGGGATTGGTGAGACCCAGTACTTC. Drawing the rest from reference TRBV7-6 and TRBJ2-5, the complete variable domain is GAGVSQSPRYKVTKRGQDVALRCDPISGHVSLYWYRQALGQGPEFLTYFNYEAQQDKSGLPNDRFSAERPEGSISTLTIQRTEQRDSAMYRCASSFPGIGETQYFGPGTRLLVL.

In its sample, this clonotype was seen many times. The chain recombines TRBV20-1 with TRBJ2-1; 7 positions agree with TRBD2. The germline V gene encodes CDR1 DFQATT and CDR2 SNEGSKA (reference sequence). The CDR3 consists of 14 residues. Trimming at V came to 3 bases and at J to 10 bases, leaving 12 bases not matched to a gene. This CDR3 reads CSASLAGREREQFF. DNA for the CDR3: TGCAGTGCTAGTTTGGCGGGGAGGGAGAGGGAGCAGTTCTTC.

V usage is TRBV10-3 and J usage is TRBJ2-3, with no clear D. V was clipped by 3 bases and J by 3 bases, with 1 base between them. The germline gives CDR1 ENHRY, CDR2 SYGVKD. This CDR3 contains 11 residues. The CDR3 DNA reads TGTGCCATCAGTGATACAGATACGCAGTATTTT. Translating gives CAISDTDTQYF.

This clonotype was recorded many times. The chain carries TRBV30 and TRBJ2-2, with a weak D call TRBD2 (6 bases). Trimming pared 2 bases from V and 2 bases from J, leaving 18 bases between. Germline values: CDR1 GTSNPN, CDR2 SVGIG (reference sequence). The CDR3 is made up of 17 amino acids. CDR3 DNA sequence: TGTGCCTGGAGTCCGAAGCCCGGGACTCGCAACACCGGGGAGCTGTTTTTT. Translation: CAWSPKPGTRNTGELFF.

In its sample, this clonotype was seen many times. The chain employs TRBV11-2 and TRBJ2-1; D might be TRBD2 (6 bases). The germline gives CDR1 SGHAT, CDR2 FQNNGV. V lost 1 base, J lost 0 bases, and 10 bases lay in between. This CDR3 spans 16 amino acids. The CDR3 bases are TGTGCCAGCAGCTTAGGTTTCGGGGGCTCCTACAATGAGCAGTTCTTC. It specifies CASSLGFGGSYNEQFF.

Many counts were recorded for this clonotype. The chain joins TRBV5-1 to TRBJ2-7; D perhaps matches TRBD1 (5 bases). V was clipped by 4 bases and J by 9 bases, with 20 bases between them. This CDR3 spans 14 amino acids. Germline values: CDR1 SGHRS, CDR2 YFSETQ. In nucleotides, the CDR3 is TGCGCCAGCAGCCCGGACCGACAAATGGGGCGGCAGTACTTC. It codes for CASSPDRQMGRQYF.